The sequence of this T cell receptor (beta chain) was determined in a study of blood T cell repertoires in COVID-19 (dated by TCRdb to about 2020). For context, the study as a whole: Collaborator samples came from the United States, Italy and Spain and covered acute and convalescent phases of COVID-19. The repertoires were made available in a free public database intended to serve as a resource for research on the immune response to SARS-CoV-2. The samples were drawn from two sources: the first 160 participants of the ongoing ImmuneRACE study, and over 950 subjects contributed by 6 global collaborators. Where HLA class I and class II types were available, the types were taken from metadata supplied by the sample provider, not from assay-based typing. Nearly every sample came with metadata listing a de-identified subject ID, COVID-19 status, age in years and sex. The material from the prospective study consisted of cDNA or gDNA derived from T cells, B-cell-depleted T cells, or PBMCs. Subjects who had been exposed to COVID-19, were actively infected with it, or had recovered from it provided the deeply sampled blood TCRbeta repertoires that made up the dataset.

CDR1 is given as MGHRA and CDR2 as YSYEKL, both from the germline V gene. V was cut back by 6 bases and J by 5 bases, leaving a gap of 15 bases between them. From the cysteine through the phenylalanine, the CDR3 covers 14 amino acids. The DNA shown is the 42-base CDR3, in frame from base 1. Collaborating institutions collected whole blood in K2EDTA tubes following their own protocols. For TCRbeta analysis, collaborator samples were shipped as frozen whole blood, as isolated PBMCs, or as DNA extracted from either sample type. Concerning this clone itself: Its antigen is currently not known. No qualities accompany the bases; no much larger clone lies one base away.

Paper-wide results and their limitations: Clinical and demographic metadata were provided uncurated, with the amount varying by source and participant.

TCRbeta CDR3 regions were amplified from genomic DNA by means of the immunoSEQ Assay, a bias-controlled multiplex PCR. Turning to the authors' computational methods: Within the assay, amplification of reference gene primers was used to estimate how many nucleated cells each sample contained. Sequence reads were collapsed and filtered to measure the absolute abundance of every unique TCRbeta CDR3 rearrangement. For each sample, productive Simpson clonality was calculated as the square root of Simpson's diversity index over productive rearrangements. TCRdb stores this immuneACCESS table with in-frame sequences only. Part of the clones is absent; in the studies checked, under half of the shortfall reflects unresolved V genes, and no reason is known for the rest. That table gives V, J and clone size, and the DNA gave D and trimming. The sample table contains roughly 100,000 clones; only one count was recorded for about 80% of them. The ten largest clones take up around 4.5% of the sample.

The receptor's source is a human donor in a cohort sampled during active COVID-19. Recombination linked TRBV4-1 to TRBJ2-3; TRBD2 could be the D gene, as 7 bases match. The source material was peripheral blood. The sequenced DNA: TGCGCCAGCAGACCGGCGGGGGCCATAGATACGCAGTATTTT. This translates into CASRPAGAIDTQYF.